Below are 19 T cell receptor beta chains sequenced from a single sample in a study of cytomegalovirus exposure and HLA in healthy donors. Use of 60 Vbeta and 13 Jbeta primers characterized the PCR. TCRdb's table, derived via immunoSEQ multiplex PCR, lists solely in-frame clones and lacks some. Of 150,000 to 200,000 clones detected, approximately 78% appear once; the ten largest clones hold about 13%. The material sequenced was PBMCs. Receptors were obtained from a woman aged 50 to 60 in good health and CMV-seropositive.

The chain links TRBV2 to TRBJ2-3; 9 nucleotides align to TRBD2. Germline trimming cut 0 bases from V and 2 bases from J; bases unmatched to any gene: 3. Germline V gene sequence: CDR1 SNHLY, CDR2 FYNNEI. The CDR3 contains 16 residues. DNA of the CDR3: TGTGCCAGCAGTGAAGCGGCGGGGGGGATCACAGATACGCAGTATTTT. Its translation: CASSEAAGGITDTQYF.

This rearrangement joins TRBV30 to TRBJ1-2, with D perhaps matching TRBD1 (6 bases). The length of the CDR3 is 13 residues. With 3 bases removed from V and 4 bases from J, the gap between germline ends came to 12 bases. CDR1 is GTSNPN, CDR2 SVGIG, per germline (reference sequence). The CDR3 protein is CAWSATGFYGYTF. DNA for the CDR3: TGTGCCTGGAGCGCAACAGGGTTCTATGGCTACACCTTC.

The chain carries TRBV7-9 and TRBJ2-7; D unresolved. Per the germline V gene, CDR1 is SEHNR and CDR2 is FQNEAQ (reference sequence). Trimming took off 1 base at V and 3 bases at J, with 4 bases between the two ends. The CDR3 has 12 residues. CDR3: CASSLDLYEQYF. DNA for the CDR3: TGTGCCAGCAGCTTAGATCTCTACGAGCAGTACTTC.

The table lists this clone with many counts. This rearrangement joins TRBV18 to TRBJ1-6, with D possibly matching TRBD1 (6 bases). From germline, CDR1 is KGHSH and CDR2 LQKENI. This CDR3 is 15 amino acids long. V was trimmed by 4 bases and J by 0 bases, leaving 7 bases between them. The CDR3 DNA reads TGTGCCAGCTCACGGACAGACTCCTATAATTCACCCCTCCACTTT. This translates into CASSRTDSYNSPLHF.

The chain joins TRBV6-1 to TRBJ1-1; no clear D. Trimming removed 2 bases from V and 4 bases from J, with 5 bases in between. The CDR3 spans 12 residues. Germline-derived CDR1 and CDR2 are MNHNS and SASEGT. The CDR3 nucleotides read TGTGCCAGCAGTGAAATCAGCACTGAAGCTTTCTTT. Protein: CASSEISTEAFF.

This sequence joins TRBV9 and TRBJ2-2; 8 bases line up with TRBD2. Germline assignment: CDR1 SGDLS and CDR2 YYNGEE. The CDR3 runs to 15 residues. The trim removed 2 bases at V and 8 bases at J, leaving 8 bases unmatched. CDR3 in amino acids: CASSVGGGPEGELFF. The CDR3 DNA sequence: TGTGCCAGCAGCGTCGGGGGGGGGCCCGAAGGGGAGCTGTTTTTT.

This chain links TRBV5-1 with TRBJ2-7; D is ambiguous. Trimming removed 0 bases from V and 7 bases from J, with 11 bases in between. Germline CDR1 is SGHRS and CDR2 is YFSETQ. The CDR3 is 13 residues long. CDR3 sequence reads: CASSLAGAWEQYF. DNA for the CDR3: TGCGCCAGCAGCTTGGCAGGCGCCTGGGAGCAGTACTTC.

In its sample, this clone was seen once. J is TRBJ2-1 and V is TRBV4-2; weak D call: TRBD2 (6 bases). The CDR3 has 18 residues. V lost 0 bases to trimming and J lost 1 base, with 16 bases between them. CDR1 LGHNA and CDR2 YNFKEQ come from the germline V gene. The CDR3: CASSQDSGLLYSYNEQFF. The CDR3 nucleotides read TGTGCCAGCAGCCAAGATTCCGGACTACTCTATTCCTACAATGAGCAGTTCTTC.

The genes are TRBV7-2 and TRBJ1-4; 7 nucleotides agree with TRBD1. The CDR3 sequence is 13 residues long. The trim removed 5 bases at V and 8 bases at J, leaving 5 bases unmatched. CDR1 is SGHTA, CDR2 FQGNSA, per germline. This CDR3 reads CASSRQGQEKLFF. The CDR3 bases are TGTGCCAGCAGCCGACAGGGTCAGGAAAAACTGTTTTTT.

The sample holds a few counts of this clone. The V call is TRBV9, the J call TRBJ2-2; TRBD2 matches 7 bases. Trimming at V came to 3 bases and at J to 3 bases, leaving 8 bases not matched to a gene. Germline assignment: CDR1 SGDLS and CDR2 YYNGEE. This CDR3 is 16 amino acids long. CDR3 coding DNA: TGTGCCAGCAGCGACAAGCGGGGACGCGACACCGGGGAGCTGTTTTTT. This codes for CASSDKRGRDTGELFF. Filled out from reference TRBV9 and TRBJ2-2, the complete variable domain reads DSGVTQTPKHLITATGQRVTLRCSPRSGDLSVYWYQQSLDQGLQFLIQYYNGEERAKGNILERFSAQQFPDLHSELNLSSLELGDSALYFCASSDKRGRDTGELFFGEGSRLTVL.

V is TRBV4-1 and J is TRBJ2-1; D uncertain. Trimming removed 1 base from V and 2 bases from J, with 9 bases in between. The CDR3 sequence is 15 residues long. The germline V gene encodes CDR1 MGHRA and CDR2 YSYEKL. The CDR3 DNA sequence: TGCGCCAGCAGCCAAGGCGCTACTACCTACAATGAGCAGTTCTTC. Protein: CASSQGATTYNEQFF.

This chain joins TRBV7-9 and TRBJ2-7, with D perhaps matching TRBD1 (6 bases). Trimming left V 2 bases short and J 5 bases short, with 7 bases between. The germline CDR1 and CDR2 sequences are SEHNR and FQNEAQ (reference sequence). The CDR3 contains 12 residues. The DNA for the CDR3 is TGTGCCAGCAGCTTAACAGGGCACGAGCAGTACTTC. Translating it yields CASSLTGHEQYF. The full variable domain, its missing parts supplied by reference TRBV7-9 and TRBJ2-7, is DTGVSQNPRHKITKRGQNVTFRCDPISEHNRLYWYRQTLGQGPEFLTYFQNEAQLEKSRLLSDRFSAERPKGSFSTLEIQRTEQGDSAMYLCASSLTGHEQYFGPGTRLTVT.

This clone was detected only once. The genes are TRBV5-1 and TRBJ1-1, with TRBD1 matching 8 bases. V lost 4 bases and J lost 0; bases outside the gene matches: 11. The CDR3 sequence is 17 residues long. The germline CDR1 and CDR2 sequences are SGHRS and YFSETQ. CDR3 region: CASSLIGQGVMNTEAFF. The DNA of the CDR3 is TGCGCCAGCAGCCTCATTGGACAGGGCGTCATGAACACTGAAGCTTTCTTT.

This chain links TRBV6-1 with TRBJ1-2, with TRBD1 matching over 7 bases. This CDR3 is 15 amino acids long. V trimming: 7 bases; J trimming: 6 bases; junction bases outside the gene matches: 14. The germline gives CDR1 MNHNS, CDR2 SASEGT. In DNA, the CDR3 is TGTGCCAGCACCAACCCCCAGGGGGTAGGGAATGGCTACACCTTC. Translated: CASTNPQGVGNGYTF.

The chain links TRBV5-1 to TRBJ2-1; 8 bases are shared with TRBD1. This CDR3 is 15 amino acids long. Per the germline V gene, CDR1 is SGHRS and CDR2 is YFSETQ. J was trimmed by 7 bases and V by 3 bases; bases with no gene match: 9. CDR3 residues: CASSYSITGGNEQFF. The CDR3 DNA follows: TGCGCCAGCAGCTACTCGATAACAGGGGGGAATGAGCAGTTCTTC.

The chain recombines TRBV27 with TRBJ2-5; D call uncertain. There are 15 residues in the CDR3. V dropped 2 bases and J dropped 1 base, with 11 bases sitting between them. Germline loops: CDR1 MNHEY, CDR2 SMNVEV (reference sequence). The CDR3: CASSLRTSPQETQYF. CDR3 DNA: TGTGCCAGCAGTTTACGAACTTCCCCCCAAGAGACCCAGTACTTC.

The rearrangement links TRBV15 to TRBJ1-5, with TRBD1 as a possible D gene (5 bases). Trimming took off 5 bases at V and 2 bases at J, with 16 bases between the two ends. The CDR3 sequence is 16 residues long. Germline CDR1 is LNHNV and CDR2 is YYDKDF (reference sequence). CDR3 DNA: TGTGCCACCAGCGGAGGGGTATTACTAGGCAATCAGCCCCAGCATTTT. Amino acid sequence: CATSGGVLLGNQPQHF.

The chain has TRBV11-1 and TRBJ1-4, with TRBD1 matching 8 bases. The CDR3 is 15 amino acids. Germline lookup yields CDR1 SGHAT and CDR2 FQDESV (reference sequence). The V and J ends lost 5 bases and 8 bases, in that order; junction bases with no gene match: 10. As DNA, the CDR3 is TGTGCCAGCAGCCCGGGACAGGCCTCCAGGGAAAAACTGTTTTTT. This sequence encodes CASSPGQASREKLFF.

This clone appeared a few times. This sequence joins TRBV19 and TRBJ1-5, with 8 bases fitting TRBD1. The CDR3 is 17 amino acids. Germline V gene sequence: CDR1 LNHDA, CDR2 SQIVND (reference sequence). V lost 1 base to trimming and J lost 5 bases; unmatched junction nucleotides: 10. This CDR3 reads CASSIGWGQDRDQPQHF. In DNA form, the CDR3 reads TGTGCCAGTAGTATAGGGTGGGGACAGGACAGGGATCAGCCCCAGCATTTT.